Given below is one TCR beta chain in context. Which antigen it targets is not known. No much larger clone exists at a distance of one base, and base qualities are not known. Other DNA sequences in the same sample also yield this CDR3. From each donor, a single peripheral blood sample of around 120 mL on average was drawn into heparinised tubes. Naive, central memory, regulatory and stem cell-like memory CD4+ T cells were sorted on a BD FACSAria II using a panel including CD45RO, CCR7, CD25, CD127, CD95 and CD27. All sorted populations exceeded 95% purity. PBMCs were isolated right away by Lymphoprep density gradient centrifugation and were stained directly, without culture. So that batch effects would be minimized, each experiment stained and sorted samples in pairs, pairing one healthy donor with one patient. All of the isolated RNA was reverse transcribed with the High Capacity cDNA Reverse Transcription Kit, so expressed TCRB transcripts were sequenced. Deep immunoSEQ sequencing was applied to naive, central memory and regulatory T cell samples, giving an average of roughly 3.5 million total reads per sample. Sorted cells were lysed in RLT buffer and RNA was extracted with DNase-treated RNeasy Micro or Mini kits, depending on cell number. To prevent cross-contamination, every cell subset was processed on its own, while patient and healthy donor samples were processed together. TCRB sequences were amplified from cDNA with the immunoSEQ multiplex PCR, producing 87-bp fragments spanning the CDR3 region. Amplicons were sequenced on the Illumina HiSeq platform. The authors' pipeline ran thus. PCR bias was corrected computationally using synthetic template baselines, and reads within Hamming distance 2 were collapsed, with unmergeable singletons discarded. Reads were aligned against IMGT so that V, D and J genes, CDR3 length and insertions or deletions at six rearrangement sites could be assigned. Within each subset, clonotype counts were normalized to the number of sorted cells before true diversity and Gini coefficients were calculated with the tcR R package. The overlap coefficient, calculated on TCRB nucleotide sequences, was used to measure repertoire sharing. Out-of-frame TCRB sequences from naive cells were analyzed to stand in for the pre-selection repertoire. What TCRdb holds here is the immuneACCESS table cut down to in-frame rearrangements. Part of the clones is not present; checked against another copy, under half of the missing clones reflect an unresolved V gene, and the others are unexplained. D and trimming were read from the DNA, whereas the V and J calls and clone size are those reported in that table. The sample records hundreds of thousands of clones, 30% of which are singletons. The top ten clones comprise roughly 0.06% of the sample.

The germline V gene gives CDR1 as SQVTM and CDR2 as ANQGSEA. The CDR3 starts with the cysteine, ends with the phenylalanine, and has 13 residues. Here the CDR3 DNA is all that survives: 39 bases in frame from base 1. The V end gives up 3 bases and the J end 3 bases, leaving 2 bases in the junction not matched to a gene. These data come from a study of beta chain features in type 1 diabetes (dated by TCRdb to 2016 to 2019). Study-wide context: Patients and healthy donors did not differ in mean age, gender distribution, total cell number or subset yield. A total of roughly 100 million sorted cells were examined across all samples, and the number of cells per subset was strongly correlated with RNA yield. In the study, TCRB repertoires of sorted circulating CD4+ T cell subsets from recently diagnosed type 1 diabetes patients were compared with those of matched healthy donors. Regulatory and stem cell-like memory subsets were isolated from only 8 patients and about eight healthy donors, whereas naive and central memory subsets came from all 30 or so donors. The investigation overall reported the following: Naive, central memory and regulatory TCRB repertoires appeared more similar among patients than among healthy donors. HLA sub-analyses involved small numbers of individuals, so any influence of HLA type on TCRB rearrangement remained unresolved. In all four CD4+ subsets, TCRB CDR3 length was moderately but significantly shorter in type 1 diabetes patients. Shorter templates might be favored by PCR, yet because patient and control samples were amplified and corrected together, any such skew would affect both groups equally. Because cDNA was sequenced instead of genomic DNA, highly expressing activated cells could be over-represented, though the groups showed no difference in activation or CD3 levels. At VDJ recombination sites, type 1 diabetes patients had fewer insertions and more deleted nucleotides, which implies abnormalities in thymic rearrangement.

Here the chain combines TRBV29-1 and TRBJ2-7; TRBD1 aligns with 10 central bases. The sequence was collected from a man aged 18 to 35 in good health. The sample taken for sequencing was naive CD4+ T cells from blood. Sample cell subset or site, as interpreted from the label and publication: true naive CD4+ T cells. CDR3 loop: CSVERDRGYEQYF. The nucleotide sequence is TGCAGCGTTGAGAGGGACAGGGGCTACGAGCAGTACTTC.